This T cell receptor beta chain was identified during a study of cytomegalovirus exposure and HLA in healthy donors. The ends lost 5 bases at V and 6 bases at J; junction bases unmatched: 9. The CDR3 consists of 14 residues. Germline V lookup: CDR1 MDHEN, CDR2 SYDVKM. Sequenced by immunoSEQ multiplex PCR; TCRdb stores in-frame clones only, minus some. The sample lists tens of thousands of clones, approximately 88% occurring once. Sequencing was done on a sample of PBMCs. V and J are TRBV28 and TRBJ1-2; 7 bases match TRBD1. The clonotype was recovered from a woman under 30 in good health and CMV-seropositive. This CDR3 reads CASSQETGKHGYTF. The CDR3 DNA follows: TGTGCCAGCAGTCAGGAGACAGGGAAACATGGCTACACCTTC.